The clone carrying this TCR beta chain was observed a single time. Antigen: not known. TCRdb keeps only in-frame clones here, not all; method: immunoSEQ multiplex PCR. The table includes roughly 2.5 million clones, around nine tenths detected once. The entry originates in a study of shared clonotypes between healthy human individuals. Study results and limitations: Sharing across a handful of donors was seen in around 5.1% of naive CD4 clonotypes. Generation of non-shared clonotypes was less probable than generation of clonotypes shared by all four donors.

Between the trimmed V and J ends, which lost 5 bases and 6 bases, there was a span of 16 bases. Germline CDR1 is MNHEY and CDR2 is SMNVEV (reference sequence). CDR3 length: 15 amino acids. The split of CD4+ cells yielded CD45RA+ naive and CD45RA-negative memory subsets. Sequenced sample: naive CD4+ T cells sorted from blood. Regarding subset: CD45RA+ positively selected. The V gene is TRBV27, the J gene TRBJ1-4; no definite D call. The receptor comes from a man aged 18 to 30 in good health. This CDR3 reads CASSPDVRSDEKLFF. Here the CDR3 DNA reads TGTGCCAGCAGTCCCGATGTCCGTTCGGATGAAAAACTGTTTTTT.